The 30 T cell receptor beta chains below come from one sample, sequenced in a study of blood T cell repertoires in COVID-19. Method: immunoSEQ multiplex PCR; TCRdb's copy keeps in-frame clones and lacks some. The sample has hundreds of thousands of clones; roughly nine tenths are singletons. Sequenced material: PBMCs or T cells enriched from blood (not recorded which). These receptors were obtained from a woman aged 25 to 39 with acute COVID-19.

V usage is TRBV3-1 (or the pseudogene TRBV3-2) and J usage is TRBJ1-1; D remains ambiguous. V was pared by 0 bases and J by 4 bases, with 12 bases between. The CDR3 sequence is 15 residues long. Germline assignment: CDR1 LGHDT and CDR2 YNNKEL (reference sequence). In DNA form, the CDR3 reads TGTGCCAGCAGCCAAGATTCCCGGGGAGCCACTGAAGCTTTCTTT. Translating gives CASSQDSRGATEAFF.

The genes are TRBV13 and TRBJ2-7; 7 nucleotides agree with TRBD1. The CDR3 contains 15 residues. V gave up 3 bases and J gave up 3 bases; unmatched junction bases: 8. Germline V gene lookup returns CDR1 PRHDT and CDR2 FYEKMQ (reference sequence). The CDR3 sequence: CASSFWQGEVYEQYF. CDR3 nucleotides: TGTGCCAGCAGCTTTTGGCAGGGGGAAGTCTACGAGCAGTACTTC.

V gene TRBV3-1 (or the pseudogene TRBV3-2) combines with J gene TRBJ2-1; possible D gene TRBD1, 6 bases. V was trimmed by 4 bases and J by 0 bases, leaving 13 bases between them. CDR1 is LGHDT and CDR2 is YNNKEL in the germline V gene (reference sequence). This CDR3 has 16 amino acids. The CDR3 region is CASSRDVGGSYNEQFF. The DNA of the CDR3 is TGTGCCAGCAGCCGAGATGTAGGGGGCTCCTACAATGAGCAGTTCTTC.

This clone was picked up a small number of times. The chain links TRBV5-4 to TRBJ2-7; D possibly corresponds to TRBD2 (5 bases). V lost 1 base, J lost 11 bases, and 13 bases lay in between. The germline V gene encodes CDR1 SGHNT and CDR2 YYREEE (reference sequence). This CDR3 is 12 amino acids long. CDR3 region: CASSLPGIKEYF. The CDR3 nucleotides are TGTGCCAGCAGCTTGCCGGGGATCAAGGAGTACTTC.

The V call is TRBV7-7, the J call TRBJ2-2, with a weak D call TRBD1 (6 bases). Germline V lookup: CDR1 SSHAT, CDR2 FNYEAQ (reference sequence). There are 17 residues in the CDR3. The V and J ends lost 0 bases and 5 bases respectively, with 16 bases between them. CDR3 in amino acids: CASSLASGRGSTGELFF. The CDR3 coding sequence is TGTGCCAGCAGCTTAGCTTCGGGCAGGGGAAGTACCGGGGAGCTGTTTTTT.

Note on this clone: The identical CDR3 is also encoded by other nucleotide sequences in the sample. The chain couples TRBV7-2 to TRBJ1-3; D remains unclear. The CDR3 covers 16 residues. Per germline, CDR1 SGHTA and CDR2 FQGNSA. V was shortened by 2 bases and J by 0 bases, with 11 bases between the two germline ends. CDR3 sequence (DNA): TGTGCCAGCAGCTTATTGCAGGCAAGCTCTGGAAACACCATATATTTT. Its translation: CASSLLQASSGNTIYF.

J is TRBJ1-1 and V is TRBV7-6, with TRBD1 identical over 8 bases. V shed 3 bases and J 9 bases; nucleotides not matched to a gene: 15. Germline CDR1 is SGHVS and CDR2 is FNYEAQ. The CDR3 covers 16 residues. This CDR3 reads CASSFSAGGDFNQAFF. The CDR3 DNA is TGTGCCAGCAGCTTTTCGGCAGGGGGCGATTTTAACCAAGCTTTCTTT.

The J gene is TRBJ2-7, the V gene TRBV5-6; 7 bases map to TRBD1. The trim removed 0 bases at V and 1 base at J, leaving 4 bases unmatched. CDR1 and CDR2 from the germline V gene are SGHDT and YYEEEE. This CDR3 has 15 amino acids. The CDR3 bases are TGTGCCAGCAGCTTGGGACCGGGACAGTCCTACGAGCAGTACTTC. It encodes CASSLGPGQSYEQYF.

This chain connects TRBV7-8 to TRBJ2-1, with TRBD2 matching 7 bases. Trimming took 2 bases from V and 7 from J; bases not matched to a gene: 5. Germline V gene lookup returns CDR1 SGHVS and CDR2 FQNEAQ. The CDR3 length is 14 residues. In DNA, the CDR3 is TGTGCCAGCAGCTTAAAACGGGGGGTAAATGAGCAGTTCTTC. Protein product: CASSLKRGVNEQFF.

V is TRBV6-5 and J is TRBJ2-3; 9 positions agree with TRBD2. CDR3 size: 15 residues. V shed 7 bases and J 3 bases; nucleotides not matched to a gene: 8. The germline CDR1 and CDR2 sequences are MNHEY and SVGAGI. In DNA form, the CDR3 reads TGTGCCAGCACAAAGGGACTAGCTGGAACAGATACGCAGTATTTT. Amino acids: CASTKGLAGTDTQYF.

This clone has a handful of counts. This chain joins TRBV19 and TRBJ2-5; D is perhaps TRBD2 (5 bases). The ends were cut back, 3 bases at V and 5 bases at J, with 13 bases in the middle. The CDR3 extends over 14 amino acids. From germline, CDR1 is LNHDA and CDR2 SQIVND (reference sequence). This chain's CDR3 is CASSIKASMETQYF. CDR3 DNA: TGTGCCAGTAGTATCAAAGCTAGCATGGAGACCCAGTACTTC. Full variable domain (remainder filled in from reference TRBV19 and TRBJ2-5): DGGITQSPKYLFRKEGQNVTLSCEQNLNHDAMYWYRQDPGQGLRLIYYSQIVNDFQKGDIAEGYSVSREKKESFPLTVTSAQKNPTAFYLCASSIKASMETQYFGPGTRLLVL.

This clone has just one count. The chain carries TRBV4-3 and TRBJ1-5; no reliable D call. CDR3 length equals 15 residues. Looked up from germline, CDR1 is LGHNA and CDR2 is YSLEER. V lost 3 bases to trimming and J lost 2 bases, with 11 bases between them. Here the CDR3 DNA reads TGCGCCAGCAGCCACGGACCCGGGGGCAATCAGCCCCAGCATTTT. It encodes CASSHGPGGNQPQHF.

This clone was counted only a few times. The chain is built from TRBV19 and TRBJ2-7, with a tentative D call TRBD1 (5 bases). The CDR3 extends over 13 amino acids. The germline V gene encodes CDR1 LNHDA and CDR2 SQIVND (reference sequence). V lost 5 bases, J lost 4 bases, and 12 bases lay in between. The CDR3 DNA is TGTGCCAGTAGTCCCAGGGTTTCGTACGAGCAGTACTTC. Translated: CASSPRVSYEQYF.

This chain joins TRBV28 and TRBJ1-6; 7 bases align to TRBD1. V shed 5 bases and J 6 bases; nucleotides not matched to a gene: 13. Per germline, CDR1 MDHEN and CDR2 SYDVKM. CDR3 size: 17 residues. CDR3 sequence reads: CASSTQVWDSANSPLHF. CDR3 nucleotides: TGTGCCAGCAGTACCCAGGTTTGGGACAGCGCTAATTCACCCCTCCACTTT.

This clone showed up just once. This chain joins TRBV7-2 and TRBJ2-6; D unresolved. The V gene's germline CDR1 is SGHTA and CDR2 FQGNSA. V was shortened by 3 bases and J by 2 bases, with 5 bases between the two germline ends. There are 14 residues in the CDR3. The CDR3: CASSFRTGANVLTF. The CDR3 DNA follows: TGTGCCAGCAGCTTTCGTACTGGGGCCAACGTCCTGACTTTC.

This clone was recorded once. CDR3 DNA: TGTGCCAGCGCATCGCGGGGACAGGGAAGTACAGCGGATGGCTACACCTTC. Its protein is CASASRGQGSTADGYTF. The chain links TRBV28 to TRBJ1-2, with 9 bases identical to TRBD1. The CDR3 is 17 residues long. Germline assignment: CDR1 MDHEN and CDR2 SYDVKM. Trimming took 8 bases from V and 6 from J; bases not matched to a gene: 19.

This clone was recorded once. The chain links TRBV12-3 or TRBV12-4 to TRBJ1-2, with a possible D match to TRBD1 (5 bases). The CDR3 contains 13 residues. V lost 3 bases, J lost 6 bases, and 11 bases lay in between. CDR3 DNA: TGTGCCAGCAGTTTGGGGCGACCTGATGGCTACACCTTC. It translates to CASSLGRPDGYTF.

This clone was observed a single time. This chain links TRBV6-5 with TRBJ2-2; tentative D call: TRBD2 (6 bases). The CDR3 has 14 residues. Between the trimmed V and J ends, which lost 6 bases and 2 bases, there was a span of 10 bases. Germline loops: CDR1 MNHEY, CDR2 SVGAGI. CDR3 DNA: TGTGCCAGCAGGCGGGATAGCAACACCGGGGAGCTGTTTTTT. Amino acids: CASRRDSNTGELFF.

The chain combines TRBV30 with TRBJ1-4; the D gene is possibly TRBD1 (6 bases). The length of the CDR3 is 12 residues. The germline CDR1 and CDR2 sequences are GTSNPN and SVGIG (reference sequence). V gave up 2 bases and J gave up 8 bases, with 9 bases separating them. CDR3 region: CAWSMTGEKLFF. The CDR3 nucleotides read TGTGCCTGGAGTATGACAGGCGAAAAACTGTTTTTT.

The chain has TRBV5-1 and TRBJ2-2; TRBD1 agrees at 7 bases. The germline V gene has CDR1 SGHRS and CDR2 YFSETQ. This CDR3 spans 15 amino acids. V dropped 6 bases and J dropped 4; count of bases not matched to a gene: 9. CDR3 residues: CASNIIQGSTGELFF. DNA of the CDR3: TGCGCCAGCAACATAATACAGGGGTCCACCGGGGAGCTGTTTTTT.

This rearrangement joins TRBV4-1 to TRBJ1-2; D gene unclear. Germline loops: CDR1 MGHRA, CDR2 YSYEKL. The CDR3 is made up of 13 amino acids. Trimming took 0 bases from V and 7 from J, leaving 9 bases between them. CDR3 DNA: TGCGCCAGCAGCCAAGATGCCCGGAGTGGCTACACCTTC. Translating gives CASSQDARSGYTF.

The V and J genes are TRBV6-5 and TRBJ1-1, with D uncertain. This CDR3 is built from 14 residues. The germline V and J ends were trimmed by 4 bases and 0 bases, with 9 bases remaining between them. Looked up from germline, CDR1 is MNHEY and CDR2 is SVGAGI. This CDR3 reads CASSLTELNTEAFF. The CDR3 DNA is TGTGCCAGCAGTTTGACGGAGCTGAACACTGAAGCTTTCTTT.

This clone showed up just a few times. The CDR3 sequence is CATSRDLGQPYGYTF. In nucleotides, the CDR3 is TGTGCCACCAGCAGAGATCTTGGACAGCCTTATGGCTACACCTTC. The chain carries TRBV15 and TRBJ1-2; D is perhaps TRBD1 (6 bases). Deletions cut 0 bases from V and 5 bases from J, with 13 bases between. Per the germline V gene, CDR1 is LNHNV and CDR2 is YYDKDF (reference sequence). This CDR3 comprises 15 residues.

The rearrangement uses TRBV7-2 and TRBJ2-3; tentatively, D is TRBD1 (6 bases). Trimming stripped 1 base from V and 2 bases from J, with 10 bases between. Germline values: CDR1 SGHTA, CDR2 FQGNSA. This CDR3 comprises 15 residues. DNA for the CDR3: TGTGCCAGCAGCTTAGGAGGGGACACCACAGATACGCAGTATTTT. Its protein is CASSLGGDTTDTQYF.

V and J are TRBV6-2 or TRBV6-3 and TRBJ2-3; no clear D. V was pared by 6 bases and J by 1 base, with 17 bases between. Germline V lookup: CDR1 MNHEY, CDR2 SVGEGT. This CDR3 has 16 residues. In nucleotides, the CDR3 is TGTGCCAGCAGCCTCGAGATTAGCCCACGCACAGATACGCAGTATTTT. This gives the protein CASSLEISPRTDTQYF.

J is TRBJ2-2 and V is TRBV6-5; D is possibly TRBD1 (6 bases). Between the trimmed V and J ends, which lost 10 bases and 7 bases, there was a span of 13 bases. The CDR3 has 12 amino acids. CDR1 and CDR2 from the germline V gene are MNHEY and SVGAGI. CDR3 coding DNA: TGTGCCACTACAAGGGGGAACGGGGAGCTGTTTTTT. The encoded protein is CATTRGNGELFF.

This clone was detected only a few times. This sequence joins TRBV11-2 and TRBJ1-2; 10 nucleotides line up with TRBD1. Trimming at V came to 1 base and at J to 6 bases, leaving 8 bases not matched to a gene. In germline, CDR1 is SGHAT, CDR2 FQNNGV. This CDR3 spans 16 amino acids. As DNA, the CDR3 is TGTGCCAGCAGCTTAGGGACAGGGGGGCCCGGGGATGGCTACACCTTC. Translation: CASSLGTGGPGDGYTF.

The chain is built from TRBV5-5 and TRBJ2-7; D is perhaps TRBD1 (6 bases). This CDR3 spans 14 amino acids. Germline CDR1 reads SGHKS; CDR2 reads YYEKEE (reference sequence). V was pared by 3 bases and J by 3 bases, with 13 bases between. CDR3 nucleotide sequence: TGTGCCAGCAGCTCCTCCGGGACAAACTACGAGCAGTACTTC. Translation gives CASSSSGTNYEQYF.

The CDR3 bases are TGCGCCAGCAGCCAAGGTAGAAGAGAGCAGTTCTTC. It is translated as CASSQGRREQFF. This chain links TRBV4-1 with TRBJ2-1; D remains ambiguous. Germline assignment: CDR1 MGHRA and CDR2 YSYEKL. The CDR3 is made up of 12 amino acids. The germline V and J ends were trimmed by 1 base and 10 bases, with 8 bases remaining between them.

The V and J genes are TRBV9 and TRBJ2-1; 8 positions match TRBD1. Germline V CDR1 and CDR2: SGDLS, YYNGEE. This CDR3 has 15 amino acids. The junction had 6 bases not matched to a gene; V was cut back by 4 bases and J by 3 bases. CDR3 sequence (DNA): TGTGCCAGCAGCCTCGACAGGGGTGGCTACAATGAGCAGTTCTTC. Amino acid sequence: CASSLDRGGYNEQFF. Variable domain in full (rest from reference TRBV9 and TRBJ2-1): DSGVTQTPKHLITATGQRVTLRCSPRSGDLSVYWYQQSLDQGLQFLIQYYNGEERAKGNILERFSAQQFPDLHSELNLSSLELGDSALYFCASSLDRGGYNEQFFGPGTRLTVL.